The rows below give T cell receptor beta chains drawn from one sample of a study of OX40 agonist ivuxolimab in advanced cancers. TCRdb's table, derived via immunoSEQ multiplex PCR, lists solely in-frame clones and lacks some. The repertoire holds 25,000 to 30,000 clones, with about nine tenths as singletons. Sequencing used CD4+ or CD8+ T cells sorted from blood, obtained in a trial of the OX40 agonist ivuxolimab. The receptors here all came from an adult with an advanced solid tumor such as melanoma, head and neck, liver or kidney cancer. The CDR3 runs from the conserved cysteine through the conserved F or W. A D gene is named only where the DNA matches it firmly. Clone size is not always given. Where it is, it says once, few, many or a class for expanded clones.

>TRBD1|TRBJ1-3|TRBV7-9|once
CASSFPDRGVVISGNTIYF
TGTGCCAGCAGCTTTCCCGACAGGGGAGTCGTTATTTCTGGAAACACCATATATTTT
>TRBD2|TRBJ2-1|TRBV19|NA
CASSQTSSDEQFF
TGTGCCAGTAGCCAGACTAGCTCCGATGAGCAGTTCTTC
>NA|TRBJ1-1|TRBV18|NA
CASSPSGGGLNTEAFF
TGTGCCAGCTCACCCAGTGGGGGTGGTTTGAACACTGAAGCTTTCTTT
>NA|TRBJ2-7|TRBV7-6|NA
CASSLSSEVTYEQYF
TGTGCCAGCAGCTTATCTAGCGAAGTTACCTACGAGCAGTACTTC
>NA|TRBJ1-5|TRBV7-9|NA
CASSLSGRPQHF
TGTGCCAGCAGCTTATCCGGAAGGCCCCAGCATTTT
>TRBD2|TRBJ2-3|TRBV7-6|NA
CASSPGGLAGIADTQYF
TGTGCCAGCAGCCCCGGAGGACTAGCGGGAATCGCAGATACGCAGTATTTT
>TRBD2|TRBJ2-5|TRBV13|NA
CASSTGTSGRGARETQYF
TGTGCCAGCAGCACCGGGACTAGCGGGCGCGGGGCCCGAGAGACCCAGTACTTC
>TRBD2|TRBJ2-5|TRBV27|NA
CASSLYRGEETQYF
TGTGCCAGCAGTTTATATCGGGGGGAAGAGACCCAGTACTTC
>TRBD1|TRBJ2-7|TRBV7-6|few
CASSLGPGQGAKYEQYF
TGTGCCAGCAGCTTGGGACCTGGACAGGGGGCTAAGTACGAGCAGTACTTC
>NA|TRBJ2-7|TRBV7-6|NA
CASSLAGGAYEQYF
TGTGCCAGCAGCTTAGCCGGGGGCGCCTACGAGCAGTACTTC
>NA|TRBJ1-1|TRBV5-1|NA
CASSLVGGENTEAFF
TGCGCCAGCAGCTTGGTGGGAGGTGAGAACACTGAAGCTTTCTTT
>TRBD1|TRBJ1-3|TRBV2|once
CASRGPLGQGGYSGNTIYF
TGTGCCAGCAGGGGCCCCCTTGGACAGGGGGGATACTCTGGAAACACCATATATTTT
>TRBD2|TRBJ2-3|TRBV7-8|NA
CASSFWTSGSNTDTQYF
TGTGCCAGCAGCTTCTGGACTAGCGGGAGTAACACAGATACGCAGTATTTT
>NA|TRBJ1-1|TRBV7-8|NA
CASSSQRENTEAFF
TGTGCCAGCAGCTCGCAGAGGGAGAACACTGAAGCTTTCTTT
>NA|TRBJ2-7|TRBV7-8|NA
CASSFSPPDEQYF
TGTGCCAGCAGCTTTTCCCCCCCGGACGAGCAGTACTTC
>NA|TRBJ1-5|TRBV15|NA
CATSRESGGNQPQHF
TGTGCCACCAGCAGAGAATCGGGGGGGAATCAGCCCCAGCATTTT
>NA|TRBJ2-1|TRBV6-4|once
CASSDSSSSASFNEQFF
TGTGCCAGCAGTGACTCAAGTTCAAGTGCTAGCTTCAATGAGCAGTTCTTC
>NA|TRBJ1-5|TRBV2|NA
CASSEAWGNQPQHF
TGTGCCAGCAGTGAAGCCTGGGGGAATCAGCCCCAGCATTTT
>NA|TRBJ2-7|TRBV5-4|NA
CASSLNWGQGYEQYF
TGTGCCAGCAGCCTAAACTGGGGACAAGGCTACGAGCAGTACTTC
>NA|TRBJ2-6|TRBV27|NA
CASSLDLFTSGANVLTF
TGTGCCAGCAGCCTAGATTTATTCACTTCTGGGGCCAACGTCCTGACTTTC
>TRBD2|TRBJ2-4|TRBV2|NA
CASTRPGLGGKNIQYF
TGTGCCAGCACTAGACCGGGACTAGGGGGGAAAAACATTCAGTACTTC
>TRBD1|TRBJ2-7|TRBV18|NA
CASSPPTGASYEQYF
TGTGCCAGCTCACCCCCGACAGGGGCGTCCTACGAGCAGTACTTC
>TRBD1|TRBJ1-2|TRBV9|NA
CASSPGGGRYGYTF
TGTGCCAGCAGCCCAGGAGGGGGCCGGTATGGCTACACCTTC
>TRBD1|TRBJ2-7|TRBV29-1|NA
CSVTDRVSYEQYF
TGCAGCGTAACGGACAGGGTCTCCTACGAGCAGTACTTC
>NA|TRBJ2-3|TRBV5-4|NA
CASSLDPSDTQYF
TGTGCCAGCAGCTTGGACCCCTCCGATACGCAGTATTTT
>TRBD2|TRBJ2-1|TRBV9|NA
CASSFGLAGNNEQFF
TGTGCCAGCAGCTTCGGACTAGCGGGGAACAATGAGCAGTTCTTC
>NA|TRBJ2-4|TRBV30|NA
CAWSSSRAGSRYF
TGTGCCTGGAGCTCATCAAGGGCGGGATCGAGGTACTTC
>NA|TRBJ1-2|TRBV6-5|NA
CASSYSPREGGYTF
TGTGCCAGCAGTTACTCCCCCAGGGAAGGTGGCTACACCTTC
>NA|TRBJ2-1|TRBV6-5|NA
CASSYSQTPFYNEQFF
TGTGCCAGCAGTTACTCTCAGACCCCTTTCTACAATGAGCAGTTCTTC
>NA|TRBJ2-7|TRBV9|NA
CASSVEEYSHEQYF
TGTGCCAGCAGCGTAGAAGAATACTCCCACGAGCAGTACTTC
>NA|TRBJ2-7|TRBV27|NA
CASRAYTGGYEQYF
TGTGCCAGCAGGGCCTATACGGGCGGCTACGAGCAGTACTTC
>NA|TRBJ2-7|TRBV7-8|few
CASSLAHIDRKQYF
TGTGCCAGCAGCTTAGCGCATATCGATCGCAAGCAGTACTTC
>NA|TRBJ2-2|TRBV7-9|NA
CASSVRGTNTGELFF
TGTGCCAGCAGCGTCCGCGGGACGAACACCGGGGAGCTGTTTTTT
>TRBD2|TRBJ2-1|TRBV18|NA
CASSPGSGADNEQFF
TGTGCCAGCTCACCGGGTAGCGGGGCTGACAATGAGCAGTTCTTC
>NA|TRBJ2-4|TRBV15|NA
CATSETDIRGDIQYF
TGTGCCACCAGCGAAACGGACATCCGAGGGGACATTCAGTACTTC
>TRBD1|TRBJ2-1|TRBV5-1|NA
CASSRDRSGDEQFF
TGCGCCAGCAGCAGGGACAGGAGTGGGGATGAGCAGTTCTTC
>TRBD1|TRBJ1-5|TRBV12-5|NA
CASGLTQDRGLYNQPQHF
TGTGCTAGTGGTTTGACCCAAGACAGGGGGCTCTACAATCAGCCCCAGCATTTT
>NA|TRBJ2-3|TRBV6-1|NA
CASSERVGGDTQYF
TGTGCCAGCAGTGAACGGGTTGGCGGGGATACGCAGTATTTT
>TRBD2|TRBJ2-1|TRBV5-4|NA
CASSKGTSKSYNEQFF
TGTGCCAGCAGCAAGGGGACTAGCAAGTCTTACAATGAGCAGTTCTTC
>NA|TRBJ2-1|TRBV7-9|NA
CASSPANSHLFYNEQFF
TGTGCCAGCAGCCCCGCGAACAGTCACCTTTTCTACAATGAGCAGTTCTTC
>TRBD2|TRBJ2-7|TRBV4-3|NA
CASSQDRRTSSYEQYF
TGCGCCAGCAGCCAAGACCGGCGGACTAGCTCCTACGAGCAGTACTTC
>NA|TRBJ2-2|TRBV30|NA
CAWSQVGELFF
TGTGCCTGGAGCCAGGTCGGGGAGCTGTTTTTT
>NA|TRBJ2-2|TRBV4-1|once
CASSHPSGGANTGELFF
TGCGCCAGCAGCCATCCATCCGGCGGGGCGAACACCGGGGAGCTGTTTTTT
>NA|TRBJ2-1|TRBV4-1|few
CASSQEAAPEQFF
TGCGCCAGCAGCCAAGAAGCAGCTCCCGAGCAGTTCTTC
>NA|TRBJ2-3|TRBV7-6|NA
CASSLGGASTDTQYF
TGTGCCAGCAGCTTAGGAGGTGCTAGCACAGATACGCAGTATTTT
>NA|TRBJ2-2|TRBV19|NA
CASSIGLAVDTGELFF
TGTGCCAGTAGTATAGGTCTAGCTGTGGACACCGGGGAGCTGTTTTTT
>TRBD1|TRBJ2-5|TRBV5-4|NA
CASSFSTQTGEETQYF
TGTGCCAGCAGCTTTTCAACCCAGACAGGGGAAGAGACCCAGTACTTC